The clone carrying this T cell receptor (beta chain) showed up just a few times. Antigen: not known. The record originates from a study of beta chain features in type 1 diabetes. Across the whole study: Healthy donors resembled patients in age, gender and cell yields. Overall study results and limits: Compared with healthy donors, patients appeared to share more similar naive, central memory and regulatory TCRB repertoires. Moderately but significantly shorter TCRB CDR3s were found in Type 1 diabetes patients in all four CD4+ subsets.

Every bit of the isolated RNA underwent reverse transcription, so sequencing read expressed TCRB transcripts. Naive, central memory and regulatory T cell samples averaged approximately 3.9 million immunoSEQ reads each. The repertoire was sequenced with immunoSEQ multiplex PCR; TCRdb's copy has only in-frame clones and lacks some. The sample consists of 300,000 to 450,000 clones, 10% to 15% of them appearing once. There are 16 residues in the CDR3. Germline values: CDR1 SGHTA, CDR2 FQGTGA. V dropped 2 bases and J dropped 3 bases, with 15 bases sitting between them. This receptor was identified in a man younger than 35 in good health. What was sequenced was naive CD4+ T cells from blood. The chain joins TRBV7-3 to TRBJ2-3, with a weak D call TRBD2 (6 bases). CDR3 in amino acids: CASSLGVGLRTDTQYF. Here the CDR3 DNA reads TGTGCCAGCAGCTTAGGGGTGGGACTTCGAACAGATACGCAGTATTTT. The full variable domain, in which reference TRBV7-3 and TRBJ2-3 provide the parts outside the CDR3, is GAGVSQTPSNKVTEKGKYVELRCDPISGHTALYWYRQSLGQGPEFLIYFQGTGAADDSGLPNDRFFAVRPEGSVSTLKIQRTERGDSAVYLCASSLGVGLRTDTQYFGPGTRLTVL.